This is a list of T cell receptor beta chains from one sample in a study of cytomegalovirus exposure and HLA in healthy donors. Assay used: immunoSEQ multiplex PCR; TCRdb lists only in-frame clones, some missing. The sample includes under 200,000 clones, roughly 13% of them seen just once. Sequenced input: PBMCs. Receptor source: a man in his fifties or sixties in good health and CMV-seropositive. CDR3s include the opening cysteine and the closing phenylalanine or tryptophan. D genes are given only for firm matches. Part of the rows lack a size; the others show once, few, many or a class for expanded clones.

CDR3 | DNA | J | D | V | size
CASSSGLAGGTDTQYF | TGTGCCAGCAGTTCAGGACTAGCGGGGGGCACAGATACGCAGTATTTT | TRBJ2-3 | TRBD2 | TRBV27 | few
CASHGRTGAYGYTF | TGTGCCAGCCACGGGAGGACAGGGGCCTATGGCTACACCTTC | TRBJ1-2 | TRBD1 | TRBV2 | NA
CASRRDTTEAFF | TGTGCCAGCAGGAGGGACACCACTGAAGCTTTCTTT | TRBJ1-1 | NA | TRBV6-6 | few
CASSSDEGIREKLFF | TGTGCCAGCAGCTCCGATGAGGGAATACGTGAAAAACTGTTTTTT | TRBJ1-4 | NA | TRBV5-4 | few
CASSYDRGPSGYTF | TGTGCCAGCAGTTACGACAGGGGGCCGAGTGGCTACACCTTC | TRBJ1-2 | TRBD1 | TRBV6-5 | NA
CASSRGQGASETQYF | TGTGCCAGCTCACGCGGACAGGGGGCTTCGGAGACCCAGTACTTC | TRBJ2-5 | TRBD1 | TRBV18 | NA
CASSLVSGSTGETQYF | TGTGCCAGCAGCTTAGTTTCGGGTTCCACGGGGGAGACCCAGTACTTC | TRBJ2-5 | NA | TRBV11-2 | NA
CASSSSRQGSGIQYF | TGCGCCAGCAGCTCGTCCCGACAGGGGAGTGGCATTCAGTACTTC | TRBJ2-4 | TRBD1 | TRBV5-1 | few
CAIKGLVDEQFF | TGTGCCATCAAGGGACTAGTTGATGAGCAGTTCTTC | TRBJ2-1 | TRBD2 | TRBV10-3 | NA
CASSEGAGQQPQHF | TGTGCCAGCAGTGAAGGAGCGGGCCAGCAGCCCCAGCATTTT | TRBJ1-5 | NA | TRBV2 | few
CASSFRATGNYGYTF | TGTGCCAGCAGCTTTCGGGCGACGGGGAACTATGGCTACACCTTC | TRBJ1-2 | NA | TRBV5-6 | NA
CASSYRGGGSGYTF | TGTGCCAGCAGTTACCGTGGGGGAGGGTCTGGCTACACCTTC | TRBJ1-2 | NA | TRBV27 | NA
CASSPDSPEQFF | TGTGCCAGCAGTCCAGACAGTCCAGAGCAGTTCTTC | TRBJ2-1 | NA | TRBV2 | NA
CASSARQGSGYTF | TGTGCCAGCAGTGCCCGACAGGGATCGGGCTACACCTTC | TRBJ1-2 | TRBD1 | TRBV28 | few
CSVWDSVGGPNYGYTF | TGCAGCGTTTGGGACAGTGTAGGGGGACCAAACTATGGCTACACCTTC | TRBJ1-2 | TRBD1 | TRBV29-1 | NA
CASSLPGQGFDEQFF | TGTGCCAGCAGCTTACCGGGACAGGGTTTTGATGAGCAGTTCTTC | TRBJ2-1 | TRBD1 | TRBV5-4 | few
CASSLSQDTEAFF | TGTGCCAGCAGCCTTTCGCAGGACACTGAAGCTTTCTTT | TRBJ1-1 | NA | TRBV6-5 | NA
CASSLVRGFSSYNEQFF | TGTGCCAGCAGCTTAGTACGGGGGTTTAGCTCCTACAATGAGCAGTTCTTC | TRBJ2-1 | NA | TRBV7-2 | NA
CASSSATGVNSPLHF | TGTGCCAGCAGTTCCGCCACAGGGGTCAATTCCCCCCTCCACTTT | TRBJ1-6 | TRBD1 | TRBV25-1 | few
CASSSGREELFF | TGTGCCAGCTCGTCAGGCCGAGAGGAGCTGTTTTTT | TRBJ2-2 | NA | TRBV18 | NA
CASSLPGQGPSQETQYF | TGTGCCAGCAGCTTGCCCGGACAGGGCCCCTCGCAAGAGACCCAGTACTTC | TRBJ2-5 | TRBD1 | TRBV5-4 | few
CASSYLGGQGFAEQYF | TGTGCCAGCAGTTACCTCGGGGGGCAGGGTTTTGCCGAGCAGTACTTC | TRBJ2-7 | NA | TRBV6-5 | few
CASSFSSSGGALSEQYF | TGCGCCAGCAGCTTTTCCTCTAGCGGGGGGGCGTTAAGTGAGCAGTACTTC | TRBJ2-7 | TRBD2 | TRBV5-1 | NA
CASSSRGDRVLETQYF | TGTGCCAGCAGCTCGCGAGGGGACAGGGTATTGGAGACCCAGTACTTC | TRBJ2-5 | TRBD1 | TRBV9 | few
CASSYLGLAGIDTQYF | TGTGCCAGCAGTTACCTTGGCCTAGCGGGGATAGATACGCAGTATTTT | TRBJ2-3 | TRBD2 | TRBV6-5 | few
CAISESGPSEAFF | TGTGCCATCAGTGAGTCGGGCCCGTCTGAAGCTTTCTTT | TRBJ1-1 | NA | TRBV10-3 | few
CASSQEGGDRGGKLFF | TGCGCCAGCAGCCAAGAGGGAGGGGACAGGGGAGGAAAACTGTTTTTT | TRBJ1-4 | TRBD1 | TRBV4-3 | NA
CASSRVPRDSEQYF | TGTGCCAGCAGCCGCGTCCCCCGGGATTCCGAGCAGTACTTC | TRBJ2-7 | NA | TRBV5-4 | NA
CATSREGGSQETQYF | TGTGCCACCAGCAGAGAGGGGGGGTCCCAAGAGACCCAGTACTTC | TRBJ2-5 | TRBD2 | TRBV15 | NA
CASSARLAGSTYEQYF | TGTGCCAGCAGCGCCCGACTAGCGGGGAGTACCTACGAGCAGTACTTC | TRBJ2-7 | TRBD2 | TRBV5-8 | few
CASRGPMNTEAFF | TGTGCCAGCAGGGGGCCGATGAACACTGAAGCTTTCTTT | TRBJ1-1 | NA | TRBV6-5 | few
CASSLGRGGSFIGYTF | TGTGCCAGCAGCTTAGGCCGGGGCGGGAGTTTTATTGGCTACACCTTC | TRBJ1-2 | NA | TRBV13 | few
CASSLTGDTNTEAFF | TGTGCCAGCAGCTTGACAGGGGACACGAACACTGAAGCTTTCTTT | TRBJ1-1 | TRBD1 | TRBV7-3 | NA
CASSLRAGPKEETQYF | TGTGCCAGCAGCTTAAGGGCAGGGCCGAAGGAAGAGACCCAGTACTTC | TRBJ2-5 | NA | TRBV7-6 | NA
CASSERATNEKLFF | TGTGCCAGCAGTGAAAGAGCAACTAATGAAAAACTGTTTTTT | TRBJ1-4 | NA | TRBV6-1 | few
CASSFRDRPLIATF | TGTGCCAGCAGCTTTCGGGACAGGCCCTTGATTGCCACCTTC | TRBJ1-2 | TRBD1 | TRBV5-6 | NA
CASSYPGSRVGETQYF | TGTGCCAGCAGCTACCCAGGTAGCAGGGTTGGAGAGACCCAGTACTTC | TRBJ2-5 | NA | TRBV11-3 | NA